This T cell receptor (beta chain) was captured in a study of blood T cell repertoires in COVID-19 (dated by TCRdb to 2020 to 2021). In the study overall: Samples from collaborators originated in the United States, Italy and Spain and spanned both the acute and convalescent phases of COVID-19. The prospective study material was composed of cDNA or gDNA derived from T cells, B-cell-depleted T cells, or PBMCs. Subjects who had been exposed to COVID-19, were actively infected with it, or had recovered from it provided the deeply sampled blood TCRbeta repertoires that made up the dataset. The repertoires were made available in a free public database intended to serve as a resource for research on the immune response to SARS-CoV-2. The samples were drawn from the first 160 participants of the ongoing ImmuneRACE study and from 1,254 subjects provided by 6 global collaborators. Sample metadata almost always included a de-identified subject ID, COVID-19 status, age in years and sex. Where available, HLA class I and class II types were taken from metadata supplied by the sample provider and were not determined by assay-based typing. What the research found in general, with its limitations: How much clinical and demographic metadata was included differed by source and by participant, and the metadata was provided uncurated.

Each collaborating institution followed its own protocols to collect whole blood in K2EDTA tubes. For TCRbeta analysis, collaborators shipped samples in one of three forms: frozen whole blood, isolated PBMCs, or DNA extracted from either of those sample types. From its cysteine to its phenylalanine, the CDR3 spans 10 amino acids. Only the CDR3 DNA stays, 30 bases, in frame from base 1. TCRbeta CDR3 regions were amplified from genomic DNA by means of the immunoSEQ Assay, a bias-controlled multiplex PCR. Per the original workflow: Within the assay, amplification of reference gene primers was used to estimate how many nucleated cells each sample contained. To quantify the absolute abundance of each unique TCRbeta CDR3 rearrangement, sequence reads were collapsed and filtered. Productive Simpson clonality was computed per sample as the square root of Simpson's diversity index over productive rearrangements. Not all clones reach the TCRdb copy of this immuneACCESS table, which keeps in-frame sequences only. Checked studies attribute under half of the gap to unresolved V genes and leave the rest unexplained. The V and J calls and clone size are taken from that table; D and trimming were inferred from the DNA. The sample table contains approximately 72,000 clones; only one count was recorded for approximately 85% of them. Together, the top ten hold about 40% of the sample.

On this clone: No antigen is known for it. No much larger clone exists at a distance of one base, and base qualities are not known.

Sequenced: peripheral blood. The rearrangement combines TRBV12-1 with TRBJ2-7; TRBD2 is the table's D call, not checked against the DNA. TRBV12-1 is deemed a pseudogene. The clonotype comes from a woman older than 75 with active or convalescent COVID-19. CDR3 protein: CASSLHEQYF. The DNA sequence follows: TGTGCCAGCAGTCTTCACGAGCAGTACTTC.